This T cell receptor beta chain is from a study of blood T cell repertoires in COVID-19. Study in general: COVID-19 samples collected from the United States, Italy and Spain covered acute and convalescent phases.

As originally analysed: Reference gene primer amplification gave nucleated cell count estimates. Profiling relied on immunoSEQ multiplex PCR, and the TCRdb table lists in-frame clones only, not all of them. V, J and clone size were drawn from that table, and D and trimming were deduced from the DNA. This sample has 60,000 to 85,000 clones; roughly nine tenths occur once, and the top ten carry roughly 4.5%. J lost 1 base, V lost 6 bases, and 7 bases had no gene match. Per germline, CDR1 KGHDR and CDR2 SFDVKD. This CDR3 contains 16 residues. What was sequenced was peripheral blood. The TCR was taken from a woman aged 50 to 65 with active COVID-19. The chain has TRBV24-1 and TRBJ2-1; 8 positions agree with TRBD1. The CDR3 loop is CATSRDRKRSYNEQFF. The CDR3 DNA sequence: TGTGCCACCAGTAGGGACAGGAAAAGATCCTACAATGAGCAGTTCTTC.